This section outlines one T cell receptor (beta chain) sequence together with its context. No antigen is known for it. The study sequenced cultured CD4+ T cell DNA using the Oncomine TCR Beta short-read assay. TCRdb called the PCR reads again in MiXCR, with one record for every CDR3 protein. The table has about 10,000 distinct CDR3 sequences, roughly 32% seen once. The sample comes from a study of vaccination and CD4 T cells after COVID-19. Study-wide context: Stimulation of cells relied on overlapping spike peptides derived from SARS-CoV-2, HCoV-NL63, HCoV-OC43 and HCoV-229E. Each control was exposed to a CEFX pool, an HIV-1 Nef pool, or no peptide at all.

The V gene lost 7 bases and the J gene lost 8 bases, with 18 bases spanning the gap. Germline V gene lookup returns CDR1 SQVTM and CDR2 ANQGSEA. This CDR3 comprises 13 residues. Stated treatment: roughly 10-day PBMC culture with coronavirus spike peptide pools or control peptides (ViraFEST assay). The unexposed donor's CD4+ T cells were collected before the COVID-19 pandemic (2011-2018). The authors cultured fewer than 2.5 million PBMCs per well with roughly 10 IU/ml IL-2 and 10 ug/ml peptide pools. Sequenced: CD4+ T cells from blood, cultured in vitro. The chain is built from TRBV29-1 and TRBJ2-1; the D call may be TRBD1 or TRBD2 (7 bases each). This TCR was sampled from a human donor in good health. The CDR3 DNA reads as TGCAGCGCCCTTCGGGCAGGGGGGGATGAGCAGTTCTTC. It codes for CSALRAGGDEQFF.